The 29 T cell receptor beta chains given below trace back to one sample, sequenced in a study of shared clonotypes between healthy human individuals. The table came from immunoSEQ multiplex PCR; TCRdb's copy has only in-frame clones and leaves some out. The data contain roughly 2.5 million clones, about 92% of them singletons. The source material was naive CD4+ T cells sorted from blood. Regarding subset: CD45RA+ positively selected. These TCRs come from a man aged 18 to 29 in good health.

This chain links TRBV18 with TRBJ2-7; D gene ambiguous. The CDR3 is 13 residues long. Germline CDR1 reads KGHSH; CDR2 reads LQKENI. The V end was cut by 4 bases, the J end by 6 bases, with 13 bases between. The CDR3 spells CASSLDLPSEQYF. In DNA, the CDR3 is TGTGCCAGCTCACTGGACCTACCTAGCGAGCAGTACTTC.

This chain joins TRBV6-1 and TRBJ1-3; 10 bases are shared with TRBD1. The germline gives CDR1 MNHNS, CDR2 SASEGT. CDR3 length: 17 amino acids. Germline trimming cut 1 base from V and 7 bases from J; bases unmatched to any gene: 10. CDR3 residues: CASSEVPSGQGRNTIYF. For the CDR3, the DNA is TGTGCCAGCAGTGAAGTTCCGTCGGGACAGGGGAGGAACACCATATATTTT.

The CDR3 DNA reads as TGTGCCAGCAGCCGGTCTGGGTTTACTCAGGAGAATGAGCAGTTCTTC. This translates into CASSRSGFTQENEQFF. The chain links TRBV7-6 to TRBJ2-1; D unresolved. The germline V gene encodes CDR1 SGHVS and CDR2 FNYEAQ. CDR3 length equals 16 residues. V was cut by 5 bases and J by 7 bases, with 21 bases left in between.

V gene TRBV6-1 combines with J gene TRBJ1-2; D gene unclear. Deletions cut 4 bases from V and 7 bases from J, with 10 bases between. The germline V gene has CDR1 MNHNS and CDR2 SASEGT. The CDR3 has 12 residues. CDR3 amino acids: CASSADRIGYTF. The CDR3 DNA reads TGTGCCAGCAGTGCGGACCGGATTGGCTACACCTTC.

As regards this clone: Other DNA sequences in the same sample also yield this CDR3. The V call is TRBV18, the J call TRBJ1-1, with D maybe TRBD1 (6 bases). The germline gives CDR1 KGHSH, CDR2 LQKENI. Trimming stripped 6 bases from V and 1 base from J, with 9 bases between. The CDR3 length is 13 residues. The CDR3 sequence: CASSGQKNTEAFF. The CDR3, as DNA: TGTGCCAGCTCCGGACAGAAGAACACTGAAGCTTTCTTT.

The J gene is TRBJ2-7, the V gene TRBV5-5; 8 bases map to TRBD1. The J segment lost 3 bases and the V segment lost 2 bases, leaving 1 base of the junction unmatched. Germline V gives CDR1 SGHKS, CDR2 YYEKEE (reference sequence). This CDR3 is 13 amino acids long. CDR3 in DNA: TGTGCCAGCAGCTTCGACAGGGGCTACGAGCAGTACTTC. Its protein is CASSFDRGYEQYF.

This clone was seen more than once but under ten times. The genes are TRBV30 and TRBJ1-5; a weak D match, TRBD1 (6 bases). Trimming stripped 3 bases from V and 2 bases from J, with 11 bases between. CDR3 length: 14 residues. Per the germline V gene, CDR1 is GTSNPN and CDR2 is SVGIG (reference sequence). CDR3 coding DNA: TGTGCCTGGAGCGGGGGCATTGGCAATCAGCCCCAGCATTTT. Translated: CAWSGGIGNQPQHF.

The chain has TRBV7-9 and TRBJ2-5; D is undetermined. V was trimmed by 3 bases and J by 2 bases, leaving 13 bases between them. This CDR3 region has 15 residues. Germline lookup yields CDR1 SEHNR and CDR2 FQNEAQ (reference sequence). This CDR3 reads CASSFVGSTQETQYF. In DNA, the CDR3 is TGTGCCAGCAGCTTCGTGGGTTCTACACAAGAGACCCAGTACTTC.

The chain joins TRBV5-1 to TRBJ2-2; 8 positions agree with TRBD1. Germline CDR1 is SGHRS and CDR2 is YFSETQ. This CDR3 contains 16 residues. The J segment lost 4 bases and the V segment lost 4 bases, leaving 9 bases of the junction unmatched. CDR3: CASSLSLDRATGELFF. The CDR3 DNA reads TGCGCCAGCAGCCTCTCATTGGACAGGGCCACCGGGGAGCTGTTTTTT. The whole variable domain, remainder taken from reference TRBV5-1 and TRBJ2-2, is KAGVTQTPRYLIKTRGQQVTLSCSPISGHRSVSWYQQTPGQGLQFLFEYFSETQRNKGNFPGRFSGRQFSNSRSEMNVSTLELGDSALYLCASSLSLDRATGELFFGEGSRLTVL.

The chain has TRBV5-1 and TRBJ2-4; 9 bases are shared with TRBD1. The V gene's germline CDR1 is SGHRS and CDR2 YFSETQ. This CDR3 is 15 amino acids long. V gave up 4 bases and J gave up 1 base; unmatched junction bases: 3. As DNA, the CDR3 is TGCGCCAGCAGCGGGGACAGGGAGGCCAAAAACATTCAGTACTTC. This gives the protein CASSGDREAKNIQYF.

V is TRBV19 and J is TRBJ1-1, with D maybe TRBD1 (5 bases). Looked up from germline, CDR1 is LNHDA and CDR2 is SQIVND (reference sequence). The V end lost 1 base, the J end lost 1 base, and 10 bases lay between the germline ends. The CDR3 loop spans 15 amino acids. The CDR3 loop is CASSIGGSGNTEAFF. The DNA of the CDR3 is TGTGCCAGTAGTATAGGGGGCTCGGGGAACACTGAAGCTTTCTTT. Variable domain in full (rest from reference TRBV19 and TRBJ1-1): DGGITQSPKYLFRKEGQNVTLSCEQNLNHDAMYWYRQDPGQGLRLIYYSQIVNDFQKGDIAEGYSVSREKKESFPLTVTSAQKNPTAFYLCASSIGGSGNTEAFFGQGTRLTVV.

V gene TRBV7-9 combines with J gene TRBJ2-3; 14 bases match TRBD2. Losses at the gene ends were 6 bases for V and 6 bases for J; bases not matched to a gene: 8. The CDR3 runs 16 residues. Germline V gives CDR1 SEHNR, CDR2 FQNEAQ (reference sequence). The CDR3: CASSQGLAGEGDTQYF. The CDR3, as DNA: TGTGCCAGCAGTCAGGGACTAGCGGGAGAGGGGGATACGCAGTATTTT.

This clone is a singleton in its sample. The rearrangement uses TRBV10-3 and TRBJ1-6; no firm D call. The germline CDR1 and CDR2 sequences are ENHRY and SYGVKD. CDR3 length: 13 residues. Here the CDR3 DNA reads TGTGGGGCAACGGGCTCCTATAATTCACCCCTCCACTTT. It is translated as CGATGSYNSPLHF.

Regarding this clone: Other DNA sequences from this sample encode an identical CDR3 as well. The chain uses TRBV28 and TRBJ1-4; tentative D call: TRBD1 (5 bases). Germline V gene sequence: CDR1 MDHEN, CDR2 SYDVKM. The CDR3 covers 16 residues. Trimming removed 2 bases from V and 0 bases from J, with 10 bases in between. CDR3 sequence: CASSLPGTATNEKLFF. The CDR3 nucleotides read TGTGCCAGCAGTTTACCCGGGACGGCAACTAATGAAAAACTGTTTTTT.

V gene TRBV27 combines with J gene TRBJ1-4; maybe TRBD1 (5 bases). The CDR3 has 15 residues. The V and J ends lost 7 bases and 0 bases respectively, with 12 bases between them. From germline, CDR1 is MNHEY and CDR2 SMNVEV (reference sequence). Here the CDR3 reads CASKTGTSTNEKLFF. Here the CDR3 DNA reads TGTGCCAGCAAAACCGGGACTTCAACTAATGAAAAACTGTTTTTT.

CDR3 DNA sequence: TGTGCCAGCGGCGCCGGGGGGCCCATGGAGACCCAGTACTTC. Amino acids: CASGAGGPMETQYF. V usage is TRBV5-4 and J usage is TRBJ2-5, with a possible D match to TRBD2 (7 bases). CDR1 is SGHNT and CDR2 is YYREEE in the germline V gene (reference sequence). The CDR3 is made up of 14 amino acids. V was shortened by 7 bases and J by 5 bases, with 18 bases between the two germline ends.

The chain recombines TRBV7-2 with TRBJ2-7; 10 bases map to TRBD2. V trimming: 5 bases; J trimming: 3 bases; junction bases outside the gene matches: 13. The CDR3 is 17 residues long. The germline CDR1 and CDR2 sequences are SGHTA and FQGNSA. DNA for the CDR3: TGTGCCAGCAGCCCCGGGGGACTAGCGACCTACCTCTACGAGCAGTACTTC. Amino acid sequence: CASSPGGLATYLYEQYF.

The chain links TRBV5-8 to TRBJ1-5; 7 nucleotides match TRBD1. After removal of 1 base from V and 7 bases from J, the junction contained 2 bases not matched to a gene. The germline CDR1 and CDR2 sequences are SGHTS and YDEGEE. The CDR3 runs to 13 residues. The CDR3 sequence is CASSLTGDQPQHF. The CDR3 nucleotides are TGTGCCAGCAGCTTGACAGGGGACCAGCCCCAGCATTTT.

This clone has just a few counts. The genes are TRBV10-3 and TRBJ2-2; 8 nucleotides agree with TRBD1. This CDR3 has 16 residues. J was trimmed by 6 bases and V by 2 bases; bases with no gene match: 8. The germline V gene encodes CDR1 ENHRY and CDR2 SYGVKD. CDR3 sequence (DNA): TGTGCCATCAGTGAGCCACCGGACAGGGTATCCGGGGAGCTGTTTTTT. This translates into CAISEPPDRVSGELFF.

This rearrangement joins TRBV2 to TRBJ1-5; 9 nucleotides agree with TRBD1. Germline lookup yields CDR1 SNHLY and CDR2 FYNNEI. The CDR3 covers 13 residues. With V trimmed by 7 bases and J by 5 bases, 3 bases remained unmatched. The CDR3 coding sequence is TGTGCCAGCAAAGGGGACAGGGATCAGCCCCAGCATTTT. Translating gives CASKGDRDQPQHF.

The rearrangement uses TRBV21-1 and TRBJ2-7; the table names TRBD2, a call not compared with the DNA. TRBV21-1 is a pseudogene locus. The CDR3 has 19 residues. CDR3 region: CASSPGTSGVSHPTYEQYF. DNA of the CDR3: TGTGCCAGCAGCCCGGGGACTAGCGGGGTCTCACACCCCACCTACGAGCAGTACTTC.

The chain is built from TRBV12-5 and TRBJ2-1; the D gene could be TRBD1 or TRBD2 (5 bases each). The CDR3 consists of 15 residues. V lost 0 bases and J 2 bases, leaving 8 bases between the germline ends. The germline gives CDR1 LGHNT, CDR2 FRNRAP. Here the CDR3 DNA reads TGTGCTAGTGGTTTGGTGGTGGGGGCCTACAATGAGCAGTTCTTC. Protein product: CASGLVVGAYNEQFF.

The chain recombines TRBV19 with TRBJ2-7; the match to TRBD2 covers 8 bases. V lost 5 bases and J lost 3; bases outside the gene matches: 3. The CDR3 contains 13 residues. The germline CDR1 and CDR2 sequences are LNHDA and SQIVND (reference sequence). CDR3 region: CASSEGLVYEQYF. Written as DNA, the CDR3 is TGTGCCAGTAGTGAGGGACTAGTCTACGAGCAGTACTTC.

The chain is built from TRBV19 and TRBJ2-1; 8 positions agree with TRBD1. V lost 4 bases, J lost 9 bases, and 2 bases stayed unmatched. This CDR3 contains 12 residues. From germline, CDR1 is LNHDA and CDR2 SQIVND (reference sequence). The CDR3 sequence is CASSKQGGEQFF. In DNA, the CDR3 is TGTGCCAGTAGTAAACAGGGGGGTGAGCAGTTCTTC. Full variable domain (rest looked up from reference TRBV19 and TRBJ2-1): DGGITQSPKYLFRKEGQNVTLSCEQNLNHDAMYWYRQDPGQGLRLIYYSQIVNDFQKGDIAEGYSVSREKKESFPLTVTSAQKNPTAFYLCASSKQGGEQFFGPGTRLTVL.

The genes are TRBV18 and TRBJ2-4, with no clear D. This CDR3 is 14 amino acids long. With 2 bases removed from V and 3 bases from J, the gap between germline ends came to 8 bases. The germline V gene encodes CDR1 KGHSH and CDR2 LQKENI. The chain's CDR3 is CASSPGEFKNIQYF. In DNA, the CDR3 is TGTGCCAGCTCACCAGGAGAGTTCAAAAACATTCAGTACTTC.

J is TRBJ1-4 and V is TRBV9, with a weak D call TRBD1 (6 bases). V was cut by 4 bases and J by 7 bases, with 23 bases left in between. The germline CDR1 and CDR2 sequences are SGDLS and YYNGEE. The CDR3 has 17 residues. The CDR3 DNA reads TGTGCCAGCAGCCTCGGTAGGGCGGGGGGGCAGGGTGAAAAACTGTTTTTT. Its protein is CASSLGRAGGQGEKLFF.

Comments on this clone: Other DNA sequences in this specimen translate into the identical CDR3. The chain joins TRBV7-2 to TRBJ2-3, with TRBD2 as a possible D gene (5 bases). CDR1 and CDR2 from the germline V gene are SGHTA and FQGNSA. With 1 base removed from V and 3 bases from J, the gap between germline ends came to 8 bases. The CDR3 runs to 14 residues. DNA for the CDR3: TGTGCCAGCAGCTTAGGGACTTCGACAGATACGCAGTATTTT. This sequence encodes CASSLGTSTDTQYF.

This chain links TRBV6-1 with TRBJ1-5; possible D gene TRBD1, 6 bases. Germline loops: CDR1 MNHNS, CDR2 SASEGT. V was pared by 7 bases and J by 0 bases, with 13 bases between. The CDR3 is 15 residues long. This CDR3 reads CASKGGDYSNQPQHF. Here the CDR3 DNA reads TGTGCCAGCAAGGGGGGGGATTATAGCAATCAGCCCCAGCATTTT.

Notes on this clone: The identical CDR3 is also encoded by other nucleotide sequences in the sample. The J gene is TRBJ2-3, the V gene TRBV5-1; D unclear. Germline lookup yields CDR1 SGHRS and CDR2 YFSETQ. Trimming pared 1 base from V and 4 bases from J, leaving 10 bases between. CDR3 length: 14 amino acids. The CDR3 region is CASSLSLGADTQYF. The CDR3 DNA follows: TGCGCCAGCAGCTTGTCCCTAGGAGCAGATACGCAGTATTTT.